The 13 T cell receptor beta chains given below trace back to one sample, sequenced in a study of control samples from healthy donors and cancer patients. Measured with immunoSEQ multiplex PCR; TCRdb has only the in-frame clones, and not every one. The table shows approximately 150,000 clones, with 85% to 95% occurring only once. Source material: blood. The receptors come from a woman between 18 and 29 years old in good health.

CDR3 loop: CASSFGDPIKETQYF. The CDR3 nucleotides are TGTGCCAGCAGCTTTGGGGACCCGATTAAAGAGACCCAGTACTTC. J is TRBJ2-5 and V is TRBV7-8; D tentatively reads TRBD1 or TRBD2 (5 bases each). CDR3 length: 15 residues. V lost 3 bases to trimming and J lost 3 bases, with 14 bases between them. CDR1 is SGHVS, CDR2 FQNEAQ, per germline.

The genes are TRBV3-1 (or the pseudogene TRBV3-2) and TRBJ1-2; D not resolved. The CDR3 length is 12 residues. CDR1 LGHDT and CDR2 YNNKEL come from the germline V gene (reference sequence). V lost 1 base and J lost 8, with 8 bases in between. The CDR3 protein is CASSQGYGGYTF. CDR3 DNA: TGTGCCAGCAGCCAAGGGTACGGGGGCTACACCTTC.

The V call is TRBV18, the J call TRBJ1-5; D gene ambiguous. Looked up from germline, CDR1 is KGHSH and CDR2 is LQKENI. Trimming left V 3 bases short and J 7 bases short, with 13 bases between. The CDR3 is 14 residues long. The CDR3 reads CASSPLRVGQPQHF. DNA of the CDR3: TGTGCCAGCTCACCGTTGAGGGTAGGACAGCCCCAGCATTTT.

This clone appeared a single time. V is TRBV27 and J is TRBJ2-7; D gene ambiguous. There are 11 residues in the CDR3. V lost 6 bases and J 6 bases, leaving 9 bases between the germline ends. Germline lookup yields CDR1 MNHEY and CDR2 SMNVEV (reference sequence). The CDR3 is CASSSLGEQYF. DNA for the CDR3: TGTGCCAGCAGCTCTCTCGGCGAGCAGTACTTC.

This chain connects TRBV7-8 to TRBJ2-1; D is unclear. The CDR3 totals 17 residues. The V gene's germline CDR1 is SGHVS and CDR2 FQNEAQ. V gave up 5 bases and J gave up 4 bases, with 21 bases separating them. The CDR3 here is CASSLPAFRYLYNEQFF. The CDR3 coding sequence is TGTGCCAGCAGCCTCCCAGCCTTCCGCTACCTTTACAATGAGCAGTTCTTC.

The chain has TRBV28 and TRBJ1-2; D possibly corresponds to TRBD1 (6 bases). The CDR3 runs 12 residues. Per germline, CDR1 MDHEN and CDR2 SYDVKM. V was shortened by 3 bases and J by 8 bases, with 10 bases between the two germline ends. As DNA, the CDR3 is TGTGCCAGCAGTTTCAGGGGTGGGGGCTACACCTTC. Translated: CASSFRGGGYTF.

The chain has TRBV11-2 and TRBJ2-5; D remains unclear. Germline V gene data show CDR1 as SGHAT and CDR2 as FQNNGV. V was shortened by 4 bases and J by 5 bases, with 5 bases between the two germline ends. CDR3 length equals 11 residues. CDR3 DNA: TGTGCCAGCAGCTCCCGCGAGACCCAGTACTTC. Amino acids: CASSSRETQYF.

The CDR3: CASSYSGWRGEDEQYF. CDR3 DNA: TGTGCCAGCAGTTACTCGGGATGGAGGGGAGAGGACGAGCAGTACTTC. V usage is TRBV6-5 and J usage is TRBJ2-7; a weak D match, TRBD2 (6 bases). Germline V gene lookup returns CDR1 MNHEY and CDR2 SVGAGI. V was clipped by 0 bases and J by 5 bases, with 17 bases between them. The CDR3 loop spans 16 amino acids.

The rearrangement joins TRBV6-6 to TRBJ1-5, with a tentative D call TRBD1 (6 bases). Germline V CDR1 and CDR2: MNHNY, SVGAGI (reference sequence). V lost 6 bases to trimming and J lost 7 bases, with 16 bases between them. The CDR3 spans 14 residues. In DNA form, the CDR3 reads TGTGCCAGCAGGAACACAGGGAGCGTCCAGCCCCAGCATTTT. It translates to CASRNTGSVQPQHF.

J is TRBJ2-3 and V is TRBV12-5, with D unclear. Trimming took off 6 bases at V and 3 bases at J, with 10 bases between the two ends. The V gene's germline CDR1 is LGHNT and CDR2 FRNRAP. The CDR3 sequence is 13 residues long. In nucleotides, the CDR3 is TGTGCTAGTGGCCCGCCGTATACAGATACGCAGTATTTT. This gives the protein CASGPPYTDTQYF.

The J gene is TRBJ2-2, the V gene TRBV4-2; TRBD2 matches 8 bases. V shed 3 bases, J shed 6 bases, and the junction held 6 bases outside the gene matches. The CDR3 length is 15 residues. Germline lookup yields CDR1 LGHNA and CDR2 YNFKEQ. DNA for the CDR3: TGTGCCAGCAGCCACGGCGCGGGGGGTCCCGGGGAGCTGTTTTTT. Translated, it gives CASSHGAGGPGELFF.

The chain uses TRBV11-3 and TRBJ1-1; D is undetermined. The CDR3 totals 14 residues. Trimming cost V 1 base and J 1 base, with 7 bases left between them. CDR1 is SGHNT, CDR2 YENEEA, per germline. The CDR3 protein is CASSLGPPNTEAFF. The DNA of the CDR3 is TGTGCCAGCAGCTTAGGGCCACCGAACACTGAAGCTTTCTTT.

This rearrangement joins TRBV10-3 to TRBJ1-4; possibly TRBD1 for D (5 bases). The V end lost 10 bases, the J end lost 8 bases, and 17 bases lay between the germline ends. CDR3 size: 13 residues. The germline CDR1 and CDR2 sequences are ENHRY and SYGVKD. CDR3 sequence (DNA): TGTGCCACGGGCAGGGAAGGGAGCGAAAAACTGTTTTTT. Amino acids: CATGREGSEKLFF.